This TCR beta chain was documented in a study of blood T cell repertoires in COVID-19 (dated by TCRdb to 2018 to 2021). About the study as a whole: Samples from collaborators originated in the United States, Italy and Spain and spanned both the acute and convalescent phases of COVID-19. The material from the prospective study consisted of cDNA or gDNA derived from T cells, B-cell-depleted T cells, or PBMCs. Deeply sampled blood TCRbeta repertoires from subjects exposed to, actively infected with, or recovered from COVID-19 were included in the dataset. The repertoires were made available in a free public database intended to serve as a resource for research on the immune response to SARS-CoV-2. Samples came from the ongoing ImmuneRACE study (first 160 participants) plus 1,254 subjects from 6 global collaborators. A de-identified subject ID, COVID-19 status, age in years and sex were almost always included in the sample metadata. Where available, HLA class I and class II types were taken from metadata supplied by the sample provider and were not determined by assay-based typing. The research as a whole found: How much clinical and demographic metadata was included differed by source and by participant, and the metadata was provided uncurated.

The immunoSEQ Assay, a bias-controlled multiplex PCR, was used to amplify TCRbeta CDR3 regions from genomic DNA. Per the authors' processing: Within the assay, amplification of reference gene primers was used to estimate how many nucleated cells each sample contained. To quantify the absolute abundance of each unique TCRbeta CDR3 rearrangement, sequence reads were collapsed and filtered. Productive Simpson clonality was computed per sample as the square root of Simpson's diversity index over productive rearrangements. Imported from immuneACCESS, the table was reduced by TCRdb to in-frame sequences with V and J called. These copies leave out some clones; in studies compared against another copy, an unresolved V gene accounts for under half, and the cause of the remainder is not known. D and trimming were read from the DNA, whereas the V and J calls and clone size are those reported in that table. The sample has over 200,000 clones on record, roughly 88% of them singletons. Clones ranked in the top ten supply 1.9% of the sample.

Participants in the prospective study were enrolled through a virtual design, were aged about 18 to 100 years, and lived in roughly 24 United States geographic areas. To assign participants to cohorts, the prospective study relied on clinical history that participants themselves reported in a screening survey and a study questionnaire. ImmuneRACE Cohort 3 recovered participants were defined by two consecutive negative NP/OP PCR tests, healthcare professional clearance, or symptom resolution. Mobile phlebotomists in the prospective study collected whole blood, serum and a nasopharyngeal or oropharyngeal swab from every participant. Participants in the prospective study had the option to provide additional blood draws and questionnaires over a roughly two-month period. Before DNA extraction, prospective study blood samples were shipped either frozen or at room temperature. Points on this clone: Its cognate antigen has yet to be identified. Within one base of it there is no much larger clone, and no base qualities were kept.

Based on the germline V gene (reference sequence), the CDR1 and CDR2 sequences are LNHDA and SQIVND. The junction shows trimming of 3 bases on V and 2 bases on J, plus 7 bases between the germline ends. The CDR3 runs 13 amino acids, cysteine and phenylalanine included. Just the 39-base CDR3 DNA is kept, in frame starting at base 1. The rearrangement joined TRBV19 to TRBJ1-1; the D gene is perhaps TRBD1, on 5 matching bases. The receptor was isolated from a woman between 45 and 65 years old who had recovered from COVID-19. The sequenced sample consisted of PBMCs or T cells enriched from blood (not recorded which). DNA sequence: TGTGCCAGTAGTATTGGGGCAAACACTGAAGCTTTCTTT. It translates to CASSIGANTEAFF.